These T cell receptor beta chains were read from a single sample in a study of OX40 agonist ivuxolimab in advanced cancers. Sequencing was performed with immunoSEQ multiplex PCR; in TCRdb, only in-frame clones are kept and a portion is missing. The sample has tens of thousands of clones, 86% seen once. Sample: CD4+ or CD8+ T cells sorted from blood, taken in a trial of the OX40 agonist ivuxolimab. These receptors came from an adult with an advanced solid tumor such as melanoma, head and neck, liver or kidney cancer. The CDR3 runs from the conserved cysteine through the conserved F or W. D genes are given only for firm matches. Only some rows state a clone size, as once, few, many or a class for expanded clones.

j_gene: TRBJ2-7
d_gene: TRBD2
abundance: few
v_gene: TRBV7-7
CDR3aa: CASSLQRGGEQYF
CDR3nt: TGTGCTAGCAGCTTACAACGGGGGGGCGAGCAGTACTTC

j_gene: TRBJ2-1
d_gene: TRBD2
abundance: NA
v_gene: TRBV28
CDR3aa: CASSRGGAQDNEQFF
CDR3nt: TGTGCCAGCAGCCGCGGGGGGGCCCAAGACAATGAGCAGTTCTTC

j_gene: TRBJ2-3
d_gene: NA
abundance: NA
v_gene: TRBV27
CDR3aa: CASSSTYTDTQYF
CDR3nt: TGTGCCAGCAGTTCCACATACACAGATACGCAGTATTTT

j_gene: TRBJ1-2
d_gene: NA
abundance: NA
v_gene: TRBV5-1
CDR3aa: CASSFSQGKDGYTF
CDR3nt: TGCGCCAGCAGCTTTTCCCAGGGGAAGGACGGCTACACCTTC

j_gene: TRBJ1-6
d_gene: NA
abundance: NA
v_gene: TRBV5-1
CDR3aa: CASSLAGESHSPLHF
CDR3nt: TGCGCCAGCAGCTTGGCGGGGGAGTCGCATTCACCCCTCCACTTT

j_gene: TRBJ2-5
d_gene: NA
abundance: NA
v_gene: TRBV28
CDR3aa: CASSVGQETQYF
CDR3nt: TGTGCCAGCAGTGTGGGCCAAGAGACCCAGTACTTC

j_gene: TRBJ1-2
d_gene: TRBD1
abundance: NA
v_gene: TRBV28
CDR3aa: CASSLGGWYGYTF
CDR3nt: TGTGCCAGCAGTCTAGGGGGCTGGTATGGCTACACCTTC

j_gene: TRBJ1-2
d_gene: NA
abundance: NA
v_gene: TRBV13
CDR3aa: CASSRRTEAIRYGYTF
CDR3nt: TGTGCCAGCAGCCGGCGGACAGAAGCTATTAGGTATGGCTACACCTTC

j_gene: TRBJ2-2
d_gene: NA
abundance: NA
v_gene: TRBV6-4
CDR3aa: CASSDRRTAGELFF
CDR3nt: TGTGCCAGCAGCGACCGAAGGACGGCCGGGGAGCTGTTTTTT

j_gene: TRBJ1-1
d_gene: NA
abundance: NA
v_gene: TRBV7-3
CDR3aa: CASSPGVGAQAFF
CDR3nt: TGTGCCAGCAGCCCGGGGGTAGGGGCTCAAGCTTTCTTT

j_gene: TRBJ2-7
d_gene: NA
abundance: NA
v_gene: TRBV5-1
CDR3aa: CASSLDISYEQYF
CDR3nt: TGCGCCAGCAGCTTGGACATCAGCTACGAGCAGTACTTC

j_gene: TRBJ2-7
d_gene: TRBD1
abundance: NA
v_gene: TRBV4-1
CDR3aa: CASSQETGGYEQYF
CDR3nt: TGCGCCAGCAGCCAAGAAACAGGGGGCTACGAGCAGTACTTC

j_gene: TRBJ2-5
d_gene: TRBD2
abundance: NA
v_gene: TRBV9
CDR3aa: CASSPGDGGVETQYF
CDR3nt: TGTGCCAGCAGCCCGGGGGACGGGGGGGTAGAGACCCAGTACTTC

j_gene: TRBJ1-1
d_gene: NA
abundance: NA
v_gene: TRBV5-1
CDR3aa: CASSSQPGGQGPEAFF
CDR3nt: TGCGCCAGCAGCTCCCAACCCGGGGGCCAAGGACCTGAAGCTTTCTTT

j_gene: TRBJ1-2
d_gene: TRBD1
abundance: NA
v_gene: TRBV19
CDR3aa: CASSIPGTGRGYTF
CDR3nt: TGTGCCAGTAGTATTCCCGGGACAGGGAGGGGCTACACCTTC

j_gene: TRBJ1-1
d_gene: NA
abundance: few
v_gene: TRBV29-1
CDR3aa: CSSPDAEAFF
CDR3nt: TGCAGCTCCCCGGACGCTGAAGCTTTCTTT

j_gene: TRBJ1-6
d_gene: NA
abundance: few
v_gene: TRBV15
CDR3aa: CATSTRTTTRFLHF
CDR3nt: TGTGCCACCAGCACCAGAACCACGACAAGGTTCCTCCACTTT

j_gene: TRBJ2-1
d_gene: TRBD2
abundance: NA
v_gene: TRBV28
CDR3aa: CASSLRRGAANNEQFF
CDR3nt: TGTGCCAGCAGTTTAAGGCGGGGGGCGGCGAACAATGAGCAGTTCTTC

j_gene: TRBJ1-1
d_gene: NA
abundance: once
v_gene: TRBV7-6
CDR3aa: CASSLQGGTEAFF
CDR3nt: TGTGCCAGCAGCTTGCAAGGGGGAACTGAAGCTTTCTTT

j_gene: TRBJ2-2
d_gene: TRBD1
abundance: NA
v_gene: TRBV11-3
CDR3aa: CASSLRQGATGELFF
CDR3nt: TGTGCCAGCAGCTTGCGCCAGGGGGCCACCGGGGAGCTGTTTTTT

j_gene: TRBJ1-1
d_gene: NA
abundance: few
v_gene: TRBV5-4
CDR3aa: CASSRDTRAEAFF
CDR3nt: TGTGCCAGCAGCCGTGATACTAGGGCTGAAGCTTTCTTT

j_gene: TRBJ2-4
d_gene: TRBD2
abundance: few
v_gene: TRBV28
CDR3aa: CASSLRTSGGVLNIQYF
CDR3nt: TGTGCCAGCAGTTTACGCACTAGCGGGGGGGTCCTAAACATTCAGTACTTC

j_gene: TRBJ2-2
d_gene: NA
abundance: NA
v_gene: TRBV4-1
CDR3aa: CASSQGWGGNTGELFF
CDR3nt: TGCGCCAGCAGCCAAGGCTGGGGAGGGAACACCGGGGAGCTGTTTTTT

j_gene: TRBJ2-5
d_gene: TRBD2
abundance: NA
v_gene: TRBV5-1
CDR3aa: CASSALAGGLETQYF
CDR3nt: TGCGCCAGCAGCGCACTAGCGGGGGGTTTGGAGACCCAGTACTTC

j_gene: TRBJ1-1
d_gene: TRBD1
abundance: NA
v_gene: TRBV10-3
CDR3aa: CAIREDRGNTEAFF
CDR3nt: TGTGCCATCAGAGAGGACAGGGGGAACACTGAAGCTTTCTTT

j_gene: TRBJ2-2
d_gene: NA
abundance: NA
v_gene: TRBV4-3
CDR3aa: CASSQDPGTGELFF
CDR3nt: TGCGCCAGCAGCCAAGATCCCGGGACCGGGGAGCTGTTTTTT

j_gene: TRBJ2-6
d_gene: NA
abundance: NA
v_gene: TRBV27
CDR3aa: CARANSGANVLTF
CDR3nt: TGTGCCAGGGCTAACTCTGGGGCCAACGTCCTGACTTTC

j_gene: TRBJ2-5
d_gene: NA
abundance: NA
v_gene: TRBV28
CDR3aa: CASSLWRLQETQYF
CDR3nt: TGTGCCAGCAGTTTATGGCGGCTACAAGAGACCCAGTACTTC

j_gene: TRBJ2-7
d_gene: TRBD1
abundance: NA
v_gene: TRBV10-3
CDR3aa: CAISGAPGQGRSNEQYF
CDR3nt: TGTGCCATCAGTGGAGCTCCGGGACAGGGGAGGTCCAACGAGCAGTACTTC

j_gene: TRBJ2-1
d_gene: TRBD2
abundance: NA
v_gene: TRBV18
CDR3aa: CASSVLASYNEQFF
CDR3nt: TGTGCCAGCTCCGTACTAGCGTCCTACAATGAGCAGTTCTTC

j_gene: TRBJ2-5
d_gene: NA
abundance: NA
v_gene: TRBV11-1
CDR3aa: CASSGQGGKEETQYF
CDR3nt: TGTGCCAGCAGCGGACAGGGAGGGAAAGAAGAGACCCAGTACTTC

j_gene: TRBJ1-4
d_gene: NA
abundance: few
v_gene: TRBV4-1
CDR3aa: CASSPGGTTNEKLFF
CDR3nt: TGCGCCAGCAGCCCCGGGGGGACAACTAATGAAAAACTGTTTTTT

j_gene: TRBJ1-4
d_gene: TRBD1
abundance: NA
v_gene: TRBV28
CDR3aa: CASSTRTGGEEKLFF
CDR3nt: TGTGCCAGCAGTACCCGGACAGGGGGAGAGGAAAAACTGTTTTTT

j_gene: TRBJ2-3
d_gene: TRBD1
abundance: few
v_gene: TRBV9
CDR3aa: CASRGDRDRTDTQYF
CDR3nt: TGTGCCAGCAGAGGAGACAGGGACCGCACAGATACGCAGTATTTT

j_gene: TRBJ1-4
d_gene: NA
abundance: NA
v_gene: TRBV6-5
CDR3aa: CASDLAGLGEKLFF
CDR3nt: TGTGCCAGTGATTTAGCGGGGCTGGGGGAAAAACTGTTTTTT

j_gene: TRBJ2-4
d_gene: NA
abundance: NA
v_gene: TRBV27
CDR3aa: CASSTLAKNIQYF
CDR3nt: TGTGCCAGCAGTACGTTAGCCAAAAACATTCAGTACTTC

j_gene: TRBJ1-1
d_gene: TRBD1
abundance: once
v_gene: TRBV19
CDR3aa: CASRSEGGGGTEAFF
CDR3nt: TGTGCCAGTAGAAGCGAAGGGGGCGGTGGCACTGAAGCTTTCTTT

j_gene: TRBJ1-1
d_gene: NA
abundance: NA
v_gene: TRBV27
CDR3aa: CASSLRDTLGMNTEAFF
CDR3nt: TGTGCCAGCAGTTTAAGGGACACCCTAGGCATGAACACTGAAGCTTTCTTT

j_gene: TRBJ2-7
d_gene: TRBD1
abundance: NA
v_gene: TRBV10-3
CDR3aa: CAISGQGKYEQYF
CDR3nt: TGTGCCATCAGTGGACAGGGGAAATACGAGCAGTACTTC

j_gene: TRBJ2-7
d_gene: NA
abundance: NA
v_gene: TRBV12-5
CDR3aa: CASGLVLSALDRSSYEQYF
CDR3nt: TGTGCTAGTGGTTTGGTCCTCTCCGCGTTGGACCGGAGCTCCTACGAGCAGTACTTC

j_gene: TRBJ2-2
d_gene: TRBD1
abundance: NA
v_gene: TRBV30
CDR3aa: CAWDLSGQGELFF
CDR3nt: TGTGCCTGGGACCTCTCGGGACAGGGGGAGCTGTTTTTT

j_gene: TRBJ2-7
d_gene: NA
abundance: NA
v_gene: TRBV6-1
CDR3aa: CASTTTRSTYEQYF
CDR3nt: TGTGCCAGCACGACGACTAGGTCCACCTACGAGCAGTACTTC

j_gene: TRBJ1-2
d_gene: NA
abundance: NA
v_gene: TRBV28
CDR3aa: CASSLSRGDSGYTF
CDR3nt: TGTGCCAGCAGTTTATCCAGGGGAGATTCTGGCTACACCTTC

j_gene: TRBJ1-1
d_gene: NA
abundance: NA
v_gene: TRBV28
CDR3aa: CASSFYHRGADAFF
CDR3nt: TGTGCCAGCAGTTTCTACCACCGCGGGGCGGATGCTTTCTTT

j_gene: TRBJ1-1
d_gene: NA
abundance: NA
v_gene: TRBV29-1
CDR3aa: CSVARGGLGTEAFF
CDR3nt: TGCAGCGTCGCCCGCGGGGGCCTTGGGACTGAAGCTTTCTTT

j_gene: TRBJ2-1
d_gene: NA
abundance: NA
v_gene: TRBV2
CDR3aa: CASDSRQGGSLFF
CDR3nt: TGTGCCAGCGACTCCAGGCAGGGGGGGAGTCTGTTCTTC

j_gene: TRBJ2-7
d_gene: TRBD2
abundance: NA
v_gene: TRBV6-1
CDR3aa: CASSPGGASFRKQYF
CDR3nt: TGTGCCAGCAGTCCGGGGGGGGCGTCGTTTAGGAAGCAGTACTTC

j_gene: TRBJ1-1
d_gene: NA
abundance: NA
v_gene: TRBV5-4
CDR3aa: CASSFGVSFTEAFF
CDR3nt: TGTGCCAGCAGCTTTGGGGTCTCGTTCACTGAAGCTTTCTTT

j_gene: TRBJ1-1
d_gene: NA
abundance: NA
v_gene: TRBV30
CDR3aa: CAWLLNTEAFF
CDR3nt: TGTGCCTGGTTATTGAACACTGAAGCTTTCTTT

j_gene: TRBJ1-1
d_gene: TRBD1
abundance: once
v_gene: TRBV9
CDR3aa: CASSVAGQGVGEAFF
CDR3nt: TGTGCCAGCAGCGTAGCGGGACAGGGTGTCGGTGAAGCTTTCTTT

j_gene: TRBJ2-4
d_gene: TRBD1
abundance: NA
v_gene: TRBV5-6
CDR3aa: CASSLGTGGSKNIQYF
CDR3nt: TGTGCCAGCAGCTTGGGGACAGGGGGTTCCAAAAACATTCAGTACTTC

j_gene: TRBJ1-1
d_gene: NA
abundance: NA
v_gene: TRBV5-1
CDR3aa: CASSLGRPSGNTEAFF
CDR3nt: TGCGCCAGCAGCTTGGGACGGCCCTCGGGGAACACTGAAGCTTTCTTT